These 32 T cell receptor beta chains share one sample of origin, sequenced in a study of early T cells in non-severe SARS-CoV-2 infection. TCRdb itself ran the 5' RACE reads through MiXCR, one entry per CDR3 protein. The table records under 35,000 distinct CDR3 sequences, 6% to 7% of them present only once. Material: whole blood. Receptors were obtained from an adult who was a healthcare worker with PCR-confirmed SARS-CoV-2 infection or an uninfected control (not recorded which).

This clonotype appeared many times. The J gene is TRBJ2-1, the V gene TRBV14, with 13 bases matching TRBD2. J was trimmed by 9 bases and V by 3 bases; bases with no gene match: 11. Germline assignment: CDR1 SGHDN and CDR2 FVKESK. There are 17 residues in the CDR3. CDR3 loop: CASSHTQLAGGVVEQFF. DNA for the CDR3: TGTGCCAGCAGCCACACCCAACTAGCGGGAGGGGTGGTTGAGCAGTTCTTC.

This clonotype occurred many times. The CDR3 DNA reads as TGTGCCAGCAGTGACTCACAGGGAGGCACAGATACGCAGTATTTT. Translation: CASSDSQGGTDTQYF. V is TRBV6-4 and J is TRBJ2-3, with D possibly matching TRBD1 (6 bases). CDR1 and CDR2 (germline): MRHNA, SNTAGT. V was pared by 0 bases and J by 1 base, with 8 bases between. This CDR3 has 15 residues.

This clonotype has just a few counts. The chain carries TRBV18 and TRBJ2-1; TRBD2 is a possible D gene (6 bases). Germline CDR1 is KGHSH and CDR2 is LQKENI. This CDR3 has 16 amino acids. Trimming left V 2 bases short and J 2 bases short, with 13 bases between. Here the CDR3 DNA reads TGTGCCAGCTCACCAGACCGGGACTTCGCCTACAATGAGCAGTTCTTC. It is translated as CASSPDRDFAYNEQFF.

This clonotype came up many times. V gene TRBV2 combines with J gene TRBJ1-3; 7 positions agree with TRBD1. V dropped 5 bases and J dropped 4; count of bases not matched to a gene: 11. The CDR3 runs 16 residues. The germline V gene encodes CDR1 SNHLY and CDR2 FYNNEI. In nucleotides, the CDR3 is TGTGCCAGCAGTTGGGGCGAGGGGGCGTCAGGAAACACCATATATTTT. This gives the protein CASSWGEGASGNTIYF.

Ten or more counts support this clonotype. This sequence joins TRBV9 and TRBJ1-4, with no clear D. The CDR3 runs to 14 residues. Trimming pared 3 bases from V and 3 bases from J, leaving 9 bases between. Germline assignment: CDR1 SGDLS and CDR2 YYNGEE. The CDR3 region has the DNA TGTGCCAGCAGCGGGGGTATCTCTAATGAAAAACTGTTTTTT. This translates into CASSGGISNEKLFF. Supplemented by reference TRBV9 and TRBJ1-4, the full variable domain reads DSGVTQTPKHLITATGQRVTLRCSPRSGDLSVYWYQQSLDQGLQFLIQYYNGEERAKGNILERFSAQQFPDLHSELNLSSLELGDSALYFCASSGGISNEKLFFGSGTQLSVL.

This clonotype was found many times. The chain uses TRBV28 and TRBJ1-1; 12 nucleotides line up with TRBD1. The V gene end was trimmed by 5 bases and the J gene end by 3 bases; junction bases not matched to a gene: 4. The CDR3 is 15 amino acids. Germline values: CDR1 MDHEN, CDR2 SYDVKM. The CDR3 loop reads CASSQGQGAYTEAFF. CDR3 in DNA: TGTGCCAGCAGTCAGGGACAGGGGGCCTACACTGAAGCTTTCTTT. Full variable domain (outside the CDR3, taken from reference TRBV28 and TRBJ1-1): DVKVTQSSRYLVKRTGEKVFLECVQDMDHENMFWYRQDPGLGLRLIYFSYDVKMKEKGDIPEGYSVSREKKERFSLILESASTNQTSMYLCASSQGQGAYTEAFFGQGTRLTVV.

This clonotype showed up many times. This chain joins TRBV3-1 and TRBJ2-3; D gene ambiguous. Per germline, CDR1 LGHDT and CDR2 YNNKEL (reference sequence). The CDR3 spans 15 residues. V lost 1 base and J 6 bases, leaving 14 bases between the germline ends. This chain's CDR3 is CASSQGGLFEDTQYF. The CDR3 region has the DNA TGTGCCAGCAGCCAAGGAGGTCTCTTTGAGGATACGCAGTATTTT.

The rearrangement uses TRBV7-3 and TRBJ2-7, with a possible D match to TRBD2 (6 bases). The ends were cut back, 4 bases at V and 0 bases at J, with 13 bases in the middle. Germline V gene data show CDR1 as SGHTA and CDR2 as FQGTGA. CDR3 length: 15 residues. This chain's CDR3 is CASSSQPGSSYEQYF. The CDR3 region has the DNA TGTGCCAGCAGCTCACAACCCGGGAGCTCCTACGAGCAGTACTTC.

This clonotype was detected many times. The chain has TRBV10-3 and TRBJ2-7; 13 bases match TRBD2. CDR1 is ENHRY, CDR2 SYGVKD, per germline. V gave up 5 bases and J gave up 0 bases; unmatched junction bases: 10. CDR3 size: 18 residues. The chain's CDR3 is CAISKGLAGIPSSYEQYF. The CDR3 coding sequence is TGTGCCATCAGTAAGGGACTAGCGGGAATCCCTAGCTCCTACGAGCAGTACTTC.

This clonotype appeared many times. The gene calls are TRBV20-1 and TRBJ1-1, with a tentative D call TRBD1 (6 bases). The CDR3 covers 10 residues. The germline V gene encodes CDR1 DFQATT and CDR2 SNEGSKA (reference sequence). V was clipped by 4 bases and J by 10 bases, with 10 bases between them. CDR3: CSAKTGLAFF. CDR3 bases: TGCAGTGCTAAAACAGGGTTAGCTTTCTTT.

At least ten counts were recorded for this clonotype. The chain links TRBV6-4 to TRBJ2-1, with 12 positions matching TRBD2. The germline gives CDR1 MRHNA, CDR2 SNTAGT. The CDR3 runs to 16 residues. Trimming removed 3 bases from V and 13 bases from J; junction bases left unmatched: 13. The CDR3 here is CASSEGLAGGLARQFF. CDR3 nucleotide sequence: TGTGCCAGCAGTGAAGGCCTAGCGGGAGGGCTAGCAAGACAGTTCTTC.

This clonotype was observed at least ten times. This rearrangement joins TRBV10-2 to TRBJ2-1, with D possibly being TRBD2 (6 bases). V lost 3 bases to trimming and J lost 4 bases, with 10 bases between them. The germline V gene encodes CDR1 WSHSY and CDR2 SAAADI. CDR3 size: 14 residues. CDR3 region: CASSDAGIYNEQFF. CDR3 nucleotide sequence: TGCGCCAGCAGTGATGCGGGAATTTACAATGAGCAGTTCTTC.

Ten or more counts support this clonotype. The chain has TRBV7-9 and TRBJ1-4; D ambiguous. Germline V lookup: CDR1 SEHNR, CDR2 FQNEAQ (reference sequence). CDR3 length: 15 amino acids. The V gene lost 5 bases and the J gene lost 3 bases, with 13 bases spanning the gap. The CDR3 nucleotides are TGTGCCAGCAGCGGATGGACCGTCTCTAATGAAAAACTGTTTTTT. Protein product: CASSGWTVSNEKLFF.

This clonotype showed up many times. CDR3 in DNA: TGCAGTGCTAGAGTCCTACACAGCTCCTACGAGCAGTACTTC. This encodes CSARVLHSSYEQYF. V is TRBV20-1 and J is TRBJ2-7; D ambiguous. CDR3 length equals 14 residues. Germline V CDR1 and CDR2: DFQATT, SNEGSKA (reference sequence). The V and J ends lost 1 base and 0 bases respectively, with 10 bases between them.

Many counts were recorded for this clonotype. CDR3 DNA sequence: TGTGCCAGCAGGCAGACATCTATCGGTCAGCCCCAGCATTTT. As protein: CASRQTSIGQPQHF. V and J are TRBV2 and TRBJ1-5; D is unclear. Germline-derived CDR1 and CDR2 are SNHLY and FYNNEI. This CDR3 has 14 amino acids. Trimming shortened V by 6 bases and J by 6 bases, and 15 bases separated the two germline ends.

This clonotype was recorded at least ten times. The chain uses TRBV7-8 and TRBJ1-3, with TRBD1 identical over 9 bases. CDR1 and CDR2 (germline): SGHVS, FQNEAQ. This CDR3 spans 14 amino acids. Trimming at V came to 4 bases and at J to 6 bases, leaving 4 bases not matched to a gene. In DNA, the CDR3 is TGTGCCAGCAGCTCGGGACAGGGTGAAAACACCATATATTTT. Its translation is CASSSGQGENTIYF.

This clonotype is judged medium-sized. The gene calls are TRBV20-1 and TRBJ2-7; no clear D gene. V was pared by 6 bases and J by 5 bases, with 11 bases between. Germline V CDR1 and CDR2: DFQATT, SNEGSKA (reference sequence). The CDR3 is 11 amino acids. The CDR3 reads CSAAVVHEQYF. CDR3 DNA: TGCAGTGCGGCGGTAGTCCACGAGCAGTACTTC.

This clonotype was counted a few times. The gene calls are TRBV6-1 and TRBJ2-3, with TRBD2 matching over 12 bases. This CDR3 is built from 18 residues. Germline CDR1 MNHNS, CDR2 SASEGT. The trim removed 0 bases at V and 2 bases at J, leaving 6 bases unmatched. The chain's CDR3 is CASSEALTSGRPTDTQYF. CDR3 nucleotides: TGTGCCAGCAGTGAAGCCTTAACTAGCGGGAGGCCCACAGATACGCAGTATTTT.

This clonotype was observed at least ten times. The gene calls are TRBV27 and TRBJ2-7, with TRBD2 matching 9 bases. This CDR3 spans 14 amino acids. The germline V gene has CDR1 MNHEY and CDR2 SMNVEV (reference sequence). With 4 bases clipped from V and 6 bases from J, the junction kept 7 bases outside the gene matches. In nucleotides, the CDR3 is TGTGCCAGCAGTTCGTGGGTTAGCGGGAGCGAGCAGTACTTC. Translation gives CASSSWVSGSEQYF.

This clonotype came up many times. The gene calls are TRBV6-5 and TRBJ2-1; 8 bases agree with TRBD2. This CDR3 comprises 15 residues. Losses at the gene ends were 6 bases for V and 9 bases for J; bases not matched to a gene: 13. Germline V gene sequence: CDR1 MNHEY, CDR2 SVGAGI. The CDR3 protein is CASSYRVAGGGEQFF. CDR3 bases: TGTGCCAGCAGCTATAGGGTCGCCGGGGGGGGTGAGCAGTTCTTC.

This clonotype was counted many times. V usage is TRBV20-1 and J usage is TRBJ2-3; tentative D call: TRBD1 (6 bases). The CDR3 totals 13 residues. Germline CDR1 is DFQATT and CDR2 is SNEGSKA (reference sequence). Trimming shortened V by 7 bases and J by 3 bases, and 14 bases separated the two germline ends. Here the CDR3 DNA reads TGCAGTGTGATGGGACACGGAACAGATACGCAGTATTTT. It translates to CSVMGHGTDTQYF.

The sample holds many counts of this clonotype. V is TRBV12-3 or TRBV12-4 and J is TRBJ2-3; 9 bases are shared with TRBD1. With 7 bases clipped from V and 3 bases from J, the junction kept 8 bases outside the gene matches. The CDR3 consists of 15 residues. In nucleotides, the CDR3 is TGTGCCAGCAACCTACAGGGGGCTGGTACAGATACGCAGTATTTT. Its protein is CASNLQGAGTDTQYF.

This clonotype was detected ten times or more. The chain carries TRBV12-3 or TRBV12-4 and TRBJ1-2, with unresolved D. The CDR3 is made up of 14 amino acids. V was pared by 1 base and J by 2 bases, with 8 bases between. This chain's CDR3 is CASSLGGSNYGYTF. DNA of the CDR3: TGTGCCAGCAGTTTAGGGGGATCCAACTATGGCTACACCTTC.

This clonotype was counted at least ten times. This chain uses TRBV7-6 with TRBJ2-1; 7 nucleotides match TRBD2. This CDR3 contains 13 residues. Looked up from germline, CDR1 is SGHVS and CDR2 is FNYEAQ. The V segment lost 6 bases and the J segment 7 bases; nucleotides outside the gene matches: 6. The CDR3 DNA reads as TGTGCCAGCAGACAAGCGGGACGGAATGAGCAGTTCTTC. It translates to CASRQAGRNEQFF. Based on the CDR3 plus reference TRBV7-6 and TRBJ2-1, the full variable domain is GAGVSQSPRYKVTKRGQDVALRCDPISGHVSLYWYRQALGQGPEFLTYFNYEAQQDKSGLPNDRFSAERPEGSISTLTIQRTEQRDSAMYRCASRQAGRNEQFFGPGTRLTVL.

V is TRBV29-1 and J is TRBJ1-1; possible D gene TRBD1, 6 bases. Germline V lookup: CDR1 SQVTM, CDR2 ANQGSEA. This CDR3 is 15 amino acids long. Trimming removed 5 bases at V and 3 bases at J, with 19 bases between. The CDR3 is CSVRRDIEADTEAFF. CDR3 bases: TGCAGCGTTCGCCGGGACATAGAAGCGGACACTGAAGCTTTCTTT.

This clonotype was observed many times. The gene calls are TRBV5-1 and TRBJ2-3; no clear D gene. The CDR3 has 15 amino acids. The germline gives CDR1 SGHRS, CDR2 YFSETQ. V dropped 9 bases and J dropped 4 bases, with 21 bases sitting between them. The CDR3 region is CATKPFASTPDTQYF. The DNA of the CDR3 is TGCGCCACCAAGCCGTTCGCCTCGACCCCAGATACGCAGTATTTT.

This clonotype was counted only a few times. The chain couples TRBV27 to TRBJ2-7; 8 bases map to TRBD2. The CDR3 is 16 residues long. Germline V gene lookup returns CDR1 MNHEY and CDR2 SMNVEV (reference sequence). V was clipped by 4 bases and J by 5 bases; unmatched bases: 13. The CDR3 DNA sequence: TGTGCCAGCAGTTCCTGGATCAGCGGGAGCGGCGACGAGCAGTACTTC. This sequence encodes CASSSWISGSGDEQYF.

There are many counts of this clonotype. This chain connects TRBV27 to TRBJ2-7, with D unresolved. CDR1 MNHEY and CDR2 SMNVEV come from the germline V gene (reference sequence). V was clipped by 3 bases and J by 4 bases, with 10 bases between them. CDR3 length: 13 residues. DNA of the CDR3: TGTGCCAGCAGTTTTAACGGAGCATACGAGCAGTACTTC. It codes for CASSFNGAYEQYF.

The sample holds a few counts of this clonotype. This rearrangement joins TRBV19 to TRBJ2-1; 8 bases are a match to TRBD2. CDR1 and CDR2 (germline): LNHDA, SQIVND (reference sequence). Germline trimming cut 5 bases from V and 6 bases from J; bases unmatched to any gene: 3. CDR3 size: 13 residues. The CDR3 loop is CASSVSGSNEQFF. As DNA, the CDR3 is TGTGCCAGTAGTGTAAGCGGGAGCAATGAGCAGTTCTTC. Full variable domain (missing parts from reference TRBV19 and TRBJ2-1): DGGITQSPKYLFRKEGQNVTLSCEQNLNHDAMYWYRQDPGQGLRLIYYSQIVNDFQKGDIAEGYSVSREKKESFPLTVTSAQKNPTAFYLCASSVSGSNEQFFGPGTRLTVL.

This clonotype has a count of ten or more. This chain uses TRBV7-2 with TRBJ2-1; no firm D call. The germline CDR1 and CDR2 sequences are SGHTA and FQGNSA. Trimming stripped 4 bases from V and 7 bases from J, with 11 bases between. The CDR3 is made up of 13 amino acids. CDR3 amino acids: CASSSLGMNEQFF. As DNA, the CDR3 is TGTGCCAGCAGCTCCCTTGGGATGAATGAGCAGTTCTTC.

This clonotype has a count of ten or more. V is TRBV5-1 and J is TRBJ2-1; D gene unclear. Trimming removed 0 bases at V and 0 bases at J, with 7 bases between. The CDR3 has 15 amino acids. Germline V gene data show CDR1 as SGHRS and CDR2 as YFSETQ. The CDR3 reads CASSLVVSSYNEQFF. The CDR3 bases are TGCGCCAGCAGCTTGGTGGTTAGCTCCTACAATGAGCAGTTCTTC.

This clonotype was observed at least ten times. V usage is TRBV3-1 and J usage is TRBJ1-3; D is undetermined. Trimming pared 4 bases from V and 4 bases from J, leaving 5 bases between. Germline loops: CDR1 LGHDT, CDR2 YNNKEL (reference sequence). CDR3 length equals 12 residues. The CDR3 DNA is TGTGCCAGCAGCCCACAGGGAAACACCATATATTTT. Amino acids: CASSPQGNTIYF.